Below, 29 T cell receptor beta chains from the same sample are listed, as sequenced in a study of T cell clonality in common variable immunodeficiency. Broader study findings: Fewer deletions and N-nucleotide insertions were reportedly seen in common variable immunodeficiency TCR beta sequences.

These receptors' targets are unknown. The repertoire was sequenced with immunoSEQ multiplex PCR; TCRdb's copy has only in-frame clones and lacks some. The sample yields some 25,000 clones, without any singletons. Sequencing was done on a sample of peripheral blood mononuclear cells. The receptors originated from a human donor with common variable immunodeficiency.

In its sample, this clone ranks as medium-sized. A read error may account for a junction end that differs from germline. The read falls 3 residues short of the CDR3 end, and the missing part is taken from the germline J gene. The V call is TRBV28, the J call TRBJ2-1, with D perhaps TRBD2 (6 bases). CDR1 and CDR2 (germline): MDHEN, SYDVKM. The length of the CDR3 is 16 residues. CDR3 sequence: CACSRTGVPSYNEQFF. CDR3 DNA, as far as it was read: TGTGCCTGCAGTAGAACGGGGGTTCCGTCCTACAATGAG.

Many counts were recorded for this clone. The DNA read from the CDR3 is TGTGCCAGCAGCTTATTAGGGCTAGCGGTCACCGGGGAG. Amino acid sequence: CASSLLGLAVTGE. In full, the CDR3 reads CASSLLGLAVTGELFF. The rearrangement joins TRBV7-6 to TRBJ2-2, with 7 bases aligning to TRBD2. The read is 3 residues too short to cover the CDR3 end, so that end is filled in from the germline J gene. The CDR3 extends over 16 amino acids. Losses at the gene ends were 2 bases for V and 4 bases for J; bases not matched to a gene: 7. Germline values: CDR1 SGHVS, CDR2 FNYEAQ.

Notes on this clone: The read terminates 3 residues ahead of where the CDR3 ends, so the germline J gene completes it. The chain carries TRBV18 and TRBJ2-7; 8 bases align to TRBD2. The V and J ends lost 4 bases and 1 base, in that order; junction bases with no gene match: 6. The V gene's germline CDR1 is KGHSH and CDR2 LQKENI. This CDR3 region has 15 residues. The CDR3 region is CASSLTGTRSYEQYF. CDR3 DNA, as far as it was read: TGTGCCAGCTCACTAACCGGGACTAGGTCCTACGAG.

This clone was counted at least ten times. The DNA ends 3 residues before the CDR3 does, and the rest of the CDR3 is filled in from the germline J gene. The chain is built from TRBV7-9 and TRBJ1-1; D remains ambiguous. V gave up 6 bases and J gave up 7 bases, with 15 bases separating them. Germline CDR1 is SEHNR and CDR2 is FQNEAQ (reference sequence). This CDR3 region has 13 residues. The chain's CDR3 is CASRVRERGEAFF. CDR3 DNA (partial): TGTGCCAGCAGAGTAAGAGAACGAGGTGAA. Full variable domain (remainder filled in from reference TRBV7-9 and TRBJ1-1): DTGVSQNPRHKITKRGQNVTFRCDPISEHNRLYWYRQTLGQGPEFLTYFQNEAQLEKSRLLSDRFSAERPKGSFSTLEIQRTEQGDSAMYLCASRVRERGEAFFGQGTRLTVV.

Turning to this clone: Read data end 3 residues before the CDR3 end; the end is taken from the germline J gene. The chain employs TRBV19 and TRBJ1-4; a possible D gene is TRBD1 (6 bases). V dropped 7 bases and J dropped 5 bases, with 11 bases sitting between them. CDR1 LNHDA and CDR2 SQIVND come from the germline V gene (reference sequence). This CDR3 region has 13 residues. CDR3 sequence reads: CASTGDTNEKLFF. The sequenced CDR3 bases are TGTGCCAGTACTGGGGACACAAATGAAAAA.

This clone was seen more than once but under ten times. Coverage ceases 3 residues before the CDR3 finishes, and the germline J gene fills in the end. Other DNA variants within this sample encode the same CDR3. V gene TRBV5-3 combines with J gene TRBJ1-1, with D unresolved. TRBV5-3 is an open reading frame whose function is uncertain. V shed 5 bases and J shed 3 bases, with 20 bases lying between them. This CDR3 comprises 16 residues. The CDR3: CARSLIPQMVDTEAFF. The DNA read from the CDR3 is TGTGCCAGAAGTTTAATCCCACAGATGGTCGACACTGAA.

This clone was recorded at least ten times. The read terminates 3 residues ahead of where the CDR3 ends, so the germline J gene completes it. The chain uses TRBV18 and TRBJ2-1, with 9 bases fitting TRBD2. V dropped 0 bases and J dropped 8; count of bases not matched to a gene: 2. Germline V gives CDR1 KGHSH, CDR2 LQKENI. The CDR3 is made up of 14 amino acids. The sequenced CDR3 bases are TGTGCCAGCTCACCACCTAGCGGGAGCGATGAG. Amino acids: CASSPPSGSDE. The complete CDR3 protein is CASSPPSGSDEQFF.

This clone was seen more than once but under ten times. At one of its ends the junction is not consistent with the germline gene, which may arise from a read error. The sequenced fragment ends 3 residues before the CDR3 boundary, so the rest is inferred from the germline J gene. The chain has TRBV7-9 and TRBJ2-3, with D possibly matching TRBD1 (6 bases). Germline V gene lookup returns CDR1 SEHNR and CDR2 FQNEAQ (reference sequence). This CDR3 is 13 amino acids long. The covered CDR3 bases are TGTTCCAGCAGCCCGAGGGTGACAGGTACG. Encoded protein: CSSSPRVTGT. The CDR3, in full, reads CSSSPRVTGTQYF.

This clone was seen repeatedly, ten times or more. The read falls 3 residues short of the CDR3 end, and the missing part is taken from the germline J gene. Other DNA variants within this sample encode the same CDR3. The chain carries TRBV18 and TRBJ2-7, with 7 nucleotides matching TRBD1. This CDR3 region has 14 residues. Germline CDR1 and CDR2: KGHSH and LQKENI. Trimming took 3 bases from V and 4 from J; bases not matched to a gene: 6. The sequenced part of the CDR3 DNA is TGTGCCAGCTCACCTCCACGACAGGGTTACGAG. Translation gives CASSPPRQGYE. The full CDR3 protein is CASSPPRQGYEQYF.

This clone appeared many times. The read finishes 3 residues shy of the CDR3 end, and the germline J gene is used to complete it. This chain uses TRBV11-2 with TRBJ2-5; 7 bases are shared with TRBD2. The V gene end was trimmed by 5 bases and the J gene end by 5 bases; junction bases not matched to a gene: 5. CDR3 size: 13 residues. From germline, CDR1 is SGHAT and CDR2 FQNNGV. CDR3 sequence reads: CASSTGLGETQYF. The covered CDR3 bases are TGTGCCAGCAGCACCGGACTAGGGGAGACC.

Concerning this clone: Read data end 3 residues before the CDR3 end; the end is taken from the germline J gene. V gene TRBV6-2 or TRBV6-3 combines with J gene TRBJ2-5, with 10 positions matching TRBD2. In germline, CDR1 is MNHEY, CDR2 SVGEGT. CDR3 length: 15 amino acids. With V trimmed by 8 bases and J by 3 bases, 9 bases remained unmatched. The CDR3 bases that were read are TGTGCCAGCGATCCCCTAGGACTAGCGGAAGAGACC. Translated, it gives CASDPLGLAEET. The full CDR3 protein reads CASDPLGLAEETQYF.

This clone was detected only a few times. The sequence runs out 3 residues before the end of the CDR3; the remainder is reconstructed from the germline J gene. The J gene is TRBJ1-1, the V gene TRBV19, with 8 bases matching TRBD1. The germline V gene has CDR1 LNHDA and CDR2 SQIVND (reference sequence). This CDR3 contains 16 residues. J gave up 4 bases and V 4 bases, and 11 bases lay outside the gene matches. CDR3: CASSTSIQGVSTEAFF. Incomplete CDR3 DNA: TGTGCCAGTAGTACCTCCATACAGGGGGTGTCCACTGAA.

A few counts support this clone. The CDR3 is cut off 3 residues early in the read; its end comes from the germline J gene. The genes are TRBV6-2 or TRBV6-3 and TRBJ1-2, with D hard to call. The CDR3 consists of 13 residues. The V and J ends lost 2 bases and 3 bases respectively, with 7 bases between them. Germline V gene lookup returns CDR1 MNHEY and CDR2 SVGEGT. The CDR3 reads CASSYRGHYGYTF. CDR3 DNA, as far as it was read: TGTGCCAGCAGTTACCGAGGGCACTATGGC.

By sample fraction, this clone is medium-sized. The CDR3 end is not reached by the read, which stops 3 residues before it; the germline J gene fills it in. The chain uses TRBV24-1 and TRBJ2-1; 10 bases line up with TRBD2. Unmatched junction bases numbered 9, after V lost 2 bases and J lost 6 bases. Germline loops: CDR1 KGHDR, CDR2 SFDVKD. CDR3 size: 17 residues. The part of the CDR3 DNA that was read is TGTGCCACCAGTGATTCCCAACTAGCGGGAAGGGCCAATGAG. This encodes CATSDSQLAGRANE. Given in full, the CDR3 is CATSDSQLAGRANEQFF.

This clone came up many times. The read comes to an end 3 residues before the CDR3 does, leaving the germline J gene to fill in the end. The V gene is TRBV18, the J gene TRBJ2-1; D might be TRBD1 (5 bases). Germline lookup yields CDR1 KGHSH and CDR2 LQKENI. The CDR3 sequence is 14 residues long. V lost 1 base and J lost 7, with 11 bases in between. CDR3 protein: CASSPQGRENEQFF. The CDR3 bases that were read are TGTGCCAGCTCACCACAGGGCAGGGAAAATGAG.

This clone was picked up a small number of times. The read halts 3 residues ahead of the CDR3 end, with the missing end drawn from the germline J gene. The V and J genes are TRBV5-1 and TRBJ1-1; 12 bases match TRBD1. The V gene's germline CDR1 is SGHRS and CDR2 YFSETQ. V shed 6 bases and J 5 bases; nucleotides not matched to a gene: 8. The CDR3 has 15 residues. The CDR3 loop is CASTTGTGGETEAFF. The CDR3 DNA, read in part, is TGCGCCAGCACCACCGGGACAGGGGGCGAGACTGAA.

Worth noting for this clone: The CDR3 end lies 3 residues beyond the end of the read and is filled in from the germline J gene. The V call is TRBV20-1, the J call TRBJ1-5, with TRBD1 matching over 10 bases. Germline assignment: CDR1 DFQATT and CDR2 SNEGSKA (reference sequence). The trim removed 3 bases at V and 6 bases at J, leaving 11 bases unmatched. The CDR3 contains 16 residues. The CDR3 protein is CSARAVATGGGQPQHF. CDR3 DNA, as far as it was read: TGCAGTGCTAGGGCAGTCGCGACAGGGGGCGGTCAGCCC.

This clone occurred a few times. Sequencing ends 3 residues short of the CDR3 end; the germline J gene provides the rest. The rearrangement joins TRBV19 to TRBJ2-1; a weak D match, TRBD2 (8 bases). CDR3 size: 15 residues. From germline, CDR1 is LNHDA and CDR2 SQIVND (reference sequence). V gave up 4 bases and J gave up 8 bases, with 18 bases separating them. The sequenced part of the CDR3 DNA is TGTGCCAGTAGTACCCAAGGGGGCGGGAGGTATGAG. This encodes CASSTQGGGRYE. The CDR3, in full, reads CASSTQGGGRYEQFF.

This clone has at least ten counts. The CDR3 is cut off 3 residues early in the read; its end comes from the germline J gene. The V gene is TRBV20-1, the J gene TRBJ1-6, with TRBD1 matching over 8 bases. With 5 bases clipped from V and 8 bases from J, the junction kept 5 bases outside the gene matches. Germline V gene lookup returns CDR1 DFQATT and CDR2 SNEGSKA (reference sequence). This CDR3 spans 13 amino acids. The DNA read from the CDR3 is TGCAGTGCTTCCGGGACAGGCCATTCACCC. Its protein product is CSASGTGHSP. In full, the CDR3 is CSASGTGHSPLHF.

This clone was detected many times. The CDR3 here is CAIETSGGTGELFF. Incomplete CDR3 DNA: TGTGCCATCGAGACTAGCGGGGGTACCGGGGAG. The rearrangement joins TRBV6-2 or TRBV6-3 to TRBJ2-2, with 12 bases matching TRBD2. The read stops 3 residues short of the end of the CDR3; the missing end is completed from the germline J gene. Losses at the gene ends were 10 bases for V and 5 bases for J; bases not matched to a gene: 5. CDR1 is MNHEY and CDR2 is SVGEGT in the germline V gene. The CDR3 totals 14 residues.

Many counts were recorded for this clone. The CDR3 end falls 3 residues outside the read, so it is completed with the germline J gene. This chain connects TRBV5-1 to TRBJ2-5; TRBD1 aligns across 10 bases. From germline, CDR1 is SGHRS and CDR2 YFSETQ. With 3 bases clipped from V and 4 bases from J, the junction kept 6 bases outside the gene matches. This CDR3 spans 15 amino acids. The CDR3 is CASSWTTGGGETQYF. The covered CDR3 bases are TGCGCCAGCAGCTGGACGACAGGGGGCGGAGAGACC.

The table lists this clone with many counts. The missing CDR3 end, 3 residues past where the read stops, is filled in from the germline J gene. This chain joins TRBV20-1 and TRBJ2-3; 14 bases map to TRBD2. V dropped 3 bases and J dropped 1; count of bases not matched to a gene: 3. The CDR3 consists of 16 residues. Germline V gene sequence: CDR1 DFQATT, CDR2 SNEGSKA (reference sequence). The sequenced CDR3 bases are TGCAGTGCTAGGACTAGCGGGGGGGCCGGCACAGATACG. This codes for CSARTSGGAGTDT. The entire CDR3 reads CSARTSGGAGTDTQYF.

This clone was seen a handful of times. The germline gene is not matched at one end of the junction; a read error may be the cause. Coverage ceases 3 residues before the CDR3 finishes, and the germline J gene fills in the end. V and J are TRBV5-6 and TRBJ1-6; a possible D gene is TRBD1 (5 bases). In germline, CDR1 is SGHDT, CDR2 YYEEEE. CDR3 size: 14 residues. The DNA read from the CDR3 is TGTGCCAGCAGCTTACGAGGGGATAAGTCACCC. Its protein is CASSLRGDKSP. From start to end, the CDR3 is CASSLRGDKSPLHF.

This clone was seen more than once but under ten times. The DNA ends 3 residues before the CDR3 does, and the rest of the CDR3 is filled in from the germline J gene. This rearrangement joins TRBV10-2 to TRBJ1-3; D gene unclear. Between the trimmed V and J ends, which lost 10 bases and 3 bases, there was a span of 19 bases. The CDR3 spans 15 residues. The germline V gene encodes CDR1 WSHSY and CDR2 SAAADI. The chain's CDR3 is CATVKGRNSGNTIYF. CDR3 DNA, as far as it was read: TGCGCCACCGTAAAAGGCAGGAATAGTGGAAACACC.

In its sample, this clone was seen many times. The read finishes 3 residues shy of the CDR3 end, and the germline J gene is used to complete it. V usage is TRBV23-1 and J usage is TRBJ2-3; no clear D gene. TRBV23-1 is classed as an ORF, of uncertain function. This CDR3 contains 13 residues. Trimming removed 5 bases at V and 2 bases at J, with 8 bases between. CDR3 amino acids: CASSNGPTDTQYF. The covered CDR3 bases are TGCGCCAGCAGTAATGGGCCCACAGATACG.

Turning to this clone: The read falls 3 residues short of the CDR3 end, and the missing part is taken from the germline J gene. This chain connects TRBV20-1 to TRBJ1-5; no firm D call. V gave up 3 bases and J gave up 7 bases, with 16 bases separating them. CDR3 size: 14 residues. The germline V gene has CDR1 DFQATT and CDR2 SNEGSKA (reference sequence). Partial CDR3 DNA: TGCAGTGCTAGCGGTTCGGCGGGGAACCAGCCC. It translates to CSASGSAGNQP. The entire CDR3 is CSASGSAGNQPQHF.

The sample holds many counts of this clone. The observed sequence ends 3 residues before the CDR3 terminus, with the missing tail filled in from the germline J gene. This sequence joins TRBV7-6 and TRBJ2-6; perhaps TRBD1 as D (6 bases). V dropped 3 bases and J dropped 1 base, with 10 bases sitting between them. CDR1 SGHVS and CDR2 FNYEAQ come from the germline V gene. This CDR3 contains 16 residues. The CDR3 reads CASSFSRGSGANVLTF. CDR3 DNA, as far as it was read: TGTGCCAGCAGCTTTTCAAGGGGGTCTGGGGCCAACGTC.

Concerning this clone itself: The read stops 3 residues short of the end of the CDR3; the missing end is completed from the germline J gene. The chain combines TRBV5-1 with TRBJ1-6, with TRBD1 matching over 7 bases. Germline loops: CDR1 SGHRS, CDR2 YFSETQ. V shed 0 bases, J shed 6 bases, and the junction held 6 bases outside the gene matches. This CDR3 is built from 16 residues. This CDR3 reads CASSLGQGIGNSPLHF. The CDR3 bases that were read are TGCGCCAGCAGCTTGGGACAGGGAATCGGTAATTCACCC. The variable domain in full, with the rest retrieved from reference TRBV5-1 and TRBJ1-6, is KAGVTQTPRYLIKTRGQQVTLSCSPISGHRSVSWYQQTPGQGLQFLFEYFSETQRNKGNFPGRFSGRQFSNSRSEMNVSTLELGDSALYLCASSLGQGIGNSPLHFGNGTRLTVT.

At least ten counts were recorded for this clone. Read coverage stops 3 residues before the CDR3 terminus; the germline J gene supplies the remainder. The chain carries TRBV5-1 and TRBJ2-2, with 9 bases matching TRBD2. The CDR3 is made up of 15 amino acids. From germline, CDR1 is SGHRS and CDR2 YFSETQ. V lost 4 bases and J lost 5; bases outside the gene matches: 6. The CDR3 sequence is CASSEGLARTGELFF. The covered CDR3 bases are TGCGCCAGCAGCGAGGGACTAGCACGGACCGGGGAG.